These 24 T cell receptor beta chains were all obtained from the same sample, sequenced in a study of blood T cell repertoires in COVID-19. The table came from immunoSEQ multiplex PCR; TCRdb's copy has only in-frame clones and leaves some out. This table holds roughly 200,000 clones, approximately 86% found once. What was sequenced was PBMCs or T cells enriched from blood (not recorded which). These TCRs come from a woman in her 30s who had been exposed to COVID-19.

The V and J genes are TRBV5-5 and TRBJ2-7; the D is unclear. Germline CDR1 SGHKS, CDR2 YYEKEE (reference sequence). The CDR3 extends over 13 amino acids. Trimming took off 4 bases at V and 7 bases at J, with 15 bases between the two ends. The DNA for the CDR3 is TGTGCCAGCAGCGCGACTCGTTCCCGGGAGCAGTACTTC. It is translated as CASSATRSREQYF. The variable domain in full, completed from reference TRBV5-5 and TRBJ2-7, reads DAGVTQSPTHLIKTRGQQVTLRCSPISGHKSVSWYQQVLGQGPQFIFQYYEKEERGRGNFPDRFSARQFPNYSSELNVNALLLGDSALYLCASSATRSREQYFGPGTRLTVT.

As to this clone: The junction differs from germline at one of its ends, possibly a read error. This chain joins TRBV18 and TRBJ2-7; 9 nucleotides line up with TRBD1. Germline V gene sequence: CDR1 KGHSH, CDR2 LQKENI. The CDR3 consists of 14 residues. CDR3 sequence (DNA): TGTGCCAGCTCATCACCGGGACAGGGTTTCGAGCAGTACTTC. Its translation is CASSSPGQGFEQYF.

This chain links TRBV19 with TRBJ2-2; tentatively, D is TRBD1 (6 bases). CDR1 is LNHDA and CDR2 is SQIVND in the germline V gene (reference sequence). The CDR3 extends over 13 amino acids. V lost 3 bases and J lost 6, with 8 bases in between. The CDR3 DNA reads TGTGCCAGTAGTATCTGGACAGCCGGGGAGCTGTTTTTT. Translation: CASSIWTAGELFF.

The chain recombines TRBV6-5 with TRBJ2-7; D not certain. The germline V gene encodes CDR1 MNHEY and CDR2 SVGAGI. This CDR3 spans 15 amino acids. Trimming cost V 0 bases and J 2 bases, with 11 bases left between them. The DNA of the CDR3 is TGTGCCAGCAGTTACTCGATGGCCCATCCCTACGAGCAGTACTTC. It codes for CASSYSMAHPYEQYF.

This chain uses TRBV6-1 with TRBJ1-3, with D unresolved. Trimming removed 0 bases from V and 4 bases from J, with 13 bases in between. The germline CDR1 and CDR2 sequences are MNHNS and SASEGT. The CDR3 spans 16 residues. The CDR3 here is CASSEAGGLAGNTIYF. CDR3 DNA sequence: TGTGCCAGCAGTGAAGCTGGAGGGCTAGCGGGAAACACCATATATTTT.

The V call is TRBV5-1, the J call TRBJ1-4; TRBD1 matches at 7 bases. Germline V gives CDR1 SGHRS, CDR2 YFSETQ. CDR3 length: 15 amino acids. V was pared by 3 bases and J by 0 bases, with 2 bases of the junction left unmatched. This CDR3 reads CASSSDRATNEKLFF. The CDR3 DNA follows: TGCGCCAGCAGCTCAGACAGGGCAACTAATGAAAAACTGTTTTTT.

The chain links TRBV27 to TRBJ2-7; D may be TRBD1 (6 bases). The CDR3 sequence is 16 residues long. Deletions cut 0 bases from V and 0 bases from J, with 12 bases between. The germline CDR1 and CDR2 sequences are MNHEY and SMNVEV (reference sequence). The CDR3 here is CASSLSPGQSSYEQYF. The CDR3, as DNA: TGTGCCAGCAGTTTATCTCCCGGACAGAGCTCCTACGAGCAGTACTTC.

The rearrangement links TRBV7-3 to TRBJ1-4; weak D call: TRBD1 (5 bases). V lost 2 bases and J 8 bases, leaving 12 bases between the germline ends. Germline lookup yields CDR1 SGHTA and CDR2 FQGTGA. The CDR3 sequence is 14 residues long. The CDR3 sequence: CASSLFQGREKLFF. As DNA, the CDR3 is TGTGCCAGCAGCTTATTCCAGGGTAGGGAAAAACTGTTTTTT.

The DNA of the CDR3 is TGTGCCAGCAGTTCCGGGGACAGCCCCACAGATACGCAGTATTTT. This codes for CASSSGDSPTDTQYF. This chain joins TRBV27 and TRBJ2-3, with TRBD1 matching 7 bases. Germline V gives CDR1 MNHEY, CDR2 SMNVEV (reference sequence). The CDR3 runs 15 residues. V was pared by 4 bases and J by 2 bases, with 6 bases of the junction left unmatched.

V is TRBV28 and J is TRBJ1-2; 9 bases agree with TRBD1. V lost 4 bases to trimming and J lost 5 bases; unmatched junction nucleotides: 8. Germline V CDR1 and CDR2: MDHEN, SYDVKM. The CDR3 length is 15 residues. The DNA of the CDR3 is TGTGCCAGCAGTTCCGGGACAGGGAATCGGTATGGCTACACCTTC. Translation: CASSSGTGNRYGYTF.

The chain is built from TRBV5-1 and TRBJ2-1, with D tentatively TRBD2 (6 bases). V was cut by 1 base and J by 5 bases, with 16 bases left in between. This CDR3 has 16 residues. Germline-derived CDR1 and CDR2 are SGHRS and YFSETQ. CDR3 sequence: CASSLYLRWGDNEQFF. CDR3 bases: TGCGCCAGCAGCTTGTATCTGCGGTGGGGGGACAATGAGCAGTTCTTC.

V and J are TRBV7-6 and TRBJ2-2, with 10 bases fitting TRBD1. Germline V lookup: CDR1 SGHVS, CDR2 FNYEAQ. V lost 5 bases and J lost 4; bases outside the gene matches: 4. The CDR3 is 15 residues long. The CDR3 reads CASSVGQGGTGELFF. The CDR3 coding sequence is TGTGCCAGCAGCGTTGGACAGGGGGGCACCGGGGAGCTGTTTTTT.

This clone was observed once. The rearrangement uses TRBV12-5 and TRBJ2-2; the match to TRBD1 covers 8 bases. The CDR3 length is 20 residues. V lost 4 bases, J lost 3 bases, and 19 bases stayed unmatched. Germline CDR1 is LGHNT and CDR2 is FRNRAP. The CDR3 spells CASGSGRTGLLMGDTGELFF. CDR3 DNA: TGTGCTAGTGGTTCGGGGAGGACAGGGTTACTGATGGGAGACACCGGGGAGCTGTTTTTT.

The V call is TRBV5-6, the J call TRBJ2-2; a weak D match, TRBD1 (6 bases). The CDR3 is 17 amino acids. Germline V gene lookup returns CDR1 SGHDT and CDR2 YYEEEE. Trimming shortened V by 6 bases and J by 5 bases, and 23 bases separated the two germline ends. Here the CDR3 reads CASTPGGRGMGTGELFF. In nucleotides, the CDR3 is TGTGCCAGCACCCCTGGGGGCAGGGGAATGGGAACCGGGGAGCTGTTTTTT.

The rearrangement joins TRBV18 to TRBJ1-1; no clear D gene. Per germline, CDR1 KGHSH and CDR2 LQKENI. The CDR3 totals 14 residues. Deletions cut 3 bases from V and 7 bases from J, with 15 bases between. The CDR3 reads CASSPPSRLGEAFF. CDR3 nucleotides: TGTGCCAGCTCACCCCCCTCGCGACTGGGTGAAGCTTTCTTT.

This chain joins TRBV29-1 and TRBJ2-7; 8 nucleotides match TRBD1. CDR3 length: 15 residues. J was trimmed by 0 bases and V by 4 bases; bases with no gene match: 8. Germline CDR1 and CDR2: SQVTM and ANQGSEA. The chain's CDR3 is CSVGDPGQVSYEQYF. The DNA for the CDR3 is TGCAGCGTTGGAGATCCGGGACAGGTCTCCTACGAGCAGTACTTC.

This chain uses TRBV18 with TRBJ1-2, with D possibly TRBD1 on 6 matching bases. V was pared by 3 bases and J by 6 bases, with 14 bases between. Germline CDR1 is KGHSH and CDR2 is LQKENI. CDR3 length equals 14 residues. CDR3 protein: CASSPRTVGDGYTF. The CDR3 nucleotides read TGTGCCAGCTCACCGAGGACAGTTGGCGATGGCTACACCTTC. The variable domain in full, with the rest retrieved from reference TRBV18 and TRBJ1-2, is NAGVMQNPRHLVRRRGQEARLRCSPMKGHSHVYWYRQLPEEGLKFMVYLQKENIIDESGMPKERFSAEFPKEGPSILRIQQVVRGDSAAYFCASSPRTVGDGYTFGSGTRLTVV.

This chain links TRBV3-1 (or the pseudogene TRBV3-2) with TRBJ1-6; TRBD1 aligns across 7 bases. V trimming: 1 base; J trimming: 7 bases; junction bases outside the gene matches: 7. The CDR3 extends over 16 amino acids. CDR1 is LGHDT, CDR2 YNNKEL, per germline (reference sequence). The CDR3 nucleotides read TGTGCCAGCAGCCAAGCCGGACAGGTCAAAAATTCACCCCTCCACTTT. It codes for CASSQAGQVKNSPLHF.

The chain recombines TRBV6-5 with TRBJ1-6; D gene ambiguous. The CDR3 is 16 residues long. Per germline, CDR1 MNHEY and CDR2 SVGAGI. The V and J ends lost 0 bases and 8 bases respectively, with 14 bases between them. CDR3 sequence (DNA): TGTGCCAGCAGTTACTCTGGTGGCAGCGGGGATTCACCCCTCCACTTT. It translates to CASSYSGGSGDSPLHF.

The chain recombines TRBV30 with TRBJ1-5; 10 bases match TRBD1. Germline CDR1 GTSNPN, CDR2 SVGIG (reference sequence). V trimming: 1 base; J trimming: 5 bases; junction bases outside the gene matches: 2. The CDR3 totals 14 residues. The CDR3 nucleotides are TGTGCCTGGAGTGCTGGGACAGGGGATCAGCCCCAGCATTTT. This sequence encodes CAWSAGTGDQPQHF.

The rearrangement uses TRBV19 and TRBJ1-5, with D maybe TRBD1 (6 bases). CDR3 size: 13 residues. Germline values: CDR1 LNHDA, CDR2 SQIVND (reference sequence). CDR3 protein: CASRQGLYQPQHF. CDR3 sequence (DNA): TGTGCATCGAGGCAGGGGCTTTATCAGCCCCAGCATTTT.

The chain carries TRBV12-5 and TRBJ2-6; TRBD1 might be the D (5 bases). This CDR3 has 18 amino acids. V was clipped by 7 bases and J by 0 bases, with 19 bases between them. CDR1 and CDR2 (germline): LGHNT, FRNRAP. The CDR3 DNA is TGTGCTAGTGCCACAAGAGTGGGGCAAAGCTCTGGGGCCAACGTCCTGACTTTC. Translated, it gives CASATRVGQSSGANVLTF.

The chain is built from TRBV19 and TRBJ2-1; 9 bases map to TRBD1. The CDR3 has 14 amino acids. The germline CDR1 and CDR2 sequences are LNHDA and SQIVND (reference sequence). V lost 7 bases, J lost 1 base, and 2 bases stayed unmatched. CDR3 loop: CASTGTGSYNEQFF. In DNA, the CDR3 is TGTGCCAGTACTGGGACAGGGTCCTACAATGAGCAGTTCTTC.

This clone has just one count. The chain uses TRBV6-5 and TRBJ1-1; 8 nucleotides agree with TRBD1. The CDR3 has 14 amino acids. The ends lost 7 bases at V and 7 bases at J; junction bases unmatched: 11. The V gene's germline CDR1 is MNHEY and CDR2 SVGAGI. CDR3 sequence reads: CASISTGALLEAFF. The CDR3 DNA reads as TGTGCCAGCATCTCGACAGGGGCCCTTCTTGAAGCTTTCTTT.